This T cell receptor beta chain stems from a study of shared clonotypes between healthy human individuals. Per germline, CDR1 SGHAT and CDR2 FQNNGV. This CDR3 is built from 16 residues. After removal of 5 bases from V and 4 bases from J, the junction contained 12 bases not matched to a gene. The protocol was immunoSEQ multiplex PCR, while the TCRdb copy is restricted to in-frame clones and leaves out a portion. The data show approximately 1.5 million clones, approximately 98.5% seen once. The rearrangement joins TRBV11-2 to TRBJ1-1; TRBD1 agrees at 8 bases. The clonotype originates from a man younger than 40 in good health. Sequenced: naive CD4+ T cells sorted from blood. Regarding subset: CD45RA+ positively selected. CDR3 amino acids: CASSPGQVGVRTEAFF. The CDR3 nucleotides are TGTGCCAGCAGCCCGGGACAGGTGGGAGTGCGCACTGAAGCTTTCTTT.